This section outlines one T cell receptor (beta chain) sequence together with its context. Its antigen is currently not known. Qualities for individual bases were not recorded, and no much larger clone is one base off. Inclusive of the bounding cysteine and phenylalanine, the CDR3 is 16 residues long. CDR3 DNA is the only sequence kept; it has 48 bases, read in frame from the first base. The germline V gene sets CDR1 to SQVTM and CDR2 to ANQGSEA. The sample originates from a study of shared clonotypes between healthy human individuals (dated by TCRdb to 2018 to 2021). Looking at the study overall: The cohort included three men and a couple of women between 18 and 49 years of age. Per donor, three plates each were used for CD4 naive and CD4 memory, two for CD8 naive, and one for CD8 memory. To estimate repertoire size and how much clonotypes are shared between individuals, the study performed deep sequencing of blood TCR repertoires from a few healthy adults. To increase sequencing depth and limit assay-specific biases, TCR repertoire library preparation and sequencing were carried out by different laboratories using diverse techniques. Between about 0.94 and 8.9 billion PBMCs per donor were obtained by leukapheresis.

TCR CDR3 regions were amplified from genomic DNA by multiplex PCR using the deep immunoSEQ assay. Extracted genomic DNA from each cell subset was spread evenly across all wells of several immunoSEQ 96-well plates, with each plate serving as a replicate. For sorted subsets, each replicate PCR was loaded with 200 ng genomic DNA, equivalent to about 30,000 T cell genomes. Purified libraries were quantified with a Qubit 3.0 fluorometer, sized on a Bioanalyzer 2100, and re-quantified with the KAPA Library Quantification kit. Each immunoSEQ 96-well plate was sequenced on its own single-read 150-cycle Illumina NextSeq 550 flow cell. Concerning the study's data processing: Because the immunoSEQ output held only junctional sequences and lacked quality scores, the filtering could not match the filtering applied to full-length reads. To assign V/J genes and CDR3, sequences were annotated using PyIR, a Python wrapper for IgBLAST v1.9, with IMGT germline references. Reads were removed for weak V/J assignments (E-value above 1e-6), missing CDR3, stop codons, out-of-frame junctions, or ambiguous translated residues. A V3J clonotype was defined by an identical inferred V gene, J gene, and CDR3 amino acid sequence. The percentage overlap between two repertoires was calculated by dividing the number of shared unique clonotypes by the size of the smaller repertoire. RTK rarefaction, the Chao1 estimator, and Recon v2.1 estimates of unobserved clonotypes were used to assess repertoire richness. Generation probabilities were computed with OLGA for all TCRbeta clonotypes obtained by the gDNA method from a handful of donors. Here the immuneACCESS table is served through TCRdb, limited to in-frame sequences with V and J called. Missing clones are a known gap in these copies; in checked studies unresolved V genes cover under half, and the rest lacks a known reason. V, J and clone size were drawn from that table, and D and trimming were deduced from the DNA. The sample contains about 2.1 million clones, approximately 92% of them found a single time. The leading ten clones occupy about 1.7% of the sample.

Results and caveats for the whole study, not just this receptor: Only blood was sampled, and tissue TCR repertoires likely differ from those in blood. Larger estimated clonotype richness was generally found for naive subsets than for memory subsets. Rarefaction of sorted-subset datasets indicated incomplete sequencing despite the large sequencing depth. Higher generation probabilities were observed for clonotypes shared by all four sorted-subset donors than for non-shared clonotypes. Across a handful of donors, approximately 5% of naive CD4, more than 3% of naive CD8, 2% to 2.5% of memory CD4, and approximately 0.42% of memory CD8 clonotypes were shared. Based on pairwise subsampling, the degree of clonotype sharing among donors was expected to be affected by sequencing depth. The genetic and exposure-history diversity represented was limited by the small number of donors.

CD8 naive samples were CD45RO-negative cells positively selected for CCR7, giving a CD45RA+CCR7+ population that excluded TemRA cells. Healthy HIV-negative adults with no recently reported acute infections or vaccinations were included as donors. All donors were Caucasian adults living in Nashville, Tennessee, USA. Blood was collected by leukapheresis, and PBMCs were isolated by Ficoll-Histopaque density gradient centrifugation and then cryopreserved in liquid nitrogen vapor phase. Analytical flow cytometry was used to check the purity and quantity of every magnetically sorted T cell population. From each sorted fraction, genomic DNA was isolated and quantified by UV absorbance on a Nanodrop 2000c.

The sequenced sample consisted of naive CD8+ T cells from PBMCs. Reading the label with the study, this specimen's cell subset or site is: CD45RA+CCR7+. This chain is built from TRBV29-1 and TRBJ2-5, with 14 middle bases fitting TRBD2. With the DNA end fitting TRBJ2-7 better, the J assignment may be wrong. The source is a man aged 18 to 29 in good health. Some clones in this sample may be carry-over from other donors' samples. The CDR3 reads CSATSGRVTSSYEQYF. The DNA sequence reads TGCAGCGCGACTAGCGGGAGGGTCACGAGCTCCTACGAGCAGTACTTC.